A single sample gave rise to the 14 T cell receptor beta chains below, sequenced in a study of CD4 T cells in relation to SARS-CoV-2 and coronaviruses. No antigen has been assigned to these receptors. Unexposed donor CD4+ T cells date from about 2011-2018, before the COVID-19 pandemic. After less than 11 days of culture, CD4+ T cells were isolated. This table comes from immunoSEQ multiplex PCR, and its TCRdb copy is limited to in-frame clones, with some not included. The sample has roughly 18,000 clones, around 80% seen once. Sequences were obtained from CD4+ T cells from PBMCs, cultured in vitro. Every receptor here comes from a human donor in good health.

The gene calls are TRBV7-3 and TRBJ2-1; 10 nucleotides agree with TRBD2. This CDR3 region has 18 residues. V shed 1 base, J shed 3 bases, and the junction held 9 bases outside the gene matches. Germline V gene lookup returns CDR1 SGHTA and CDR2 FQGTGA. The CDR3 nucleotides are TGTGCCAGCAGCTTAAGGGGCGTAGGGACTAGCGACTACAATGAGCAGTTCTTC. It is translated as CASSLRGVGTSDYNEQFF.

This chain uses TRBV19 with TRBJ1-6; 7 nucleotides match TRBD1. V was pared by 7 bases and J by 9 bases, with 9 bases of the junction left unmatched. The V gene's germline CDR1 is LNHDA and CDR2 SQIVND (reference sequence). This CDR3 region has 14 residues. The CDR3 here is CASKLQGELSPLHF. The CDR3 DNA sequence: TGTGCCAGTAAGCTCCAGGGGGAACTTTCACCCCTCCACTTT. The full variable domain, with the rest looked up from reference TRBV19 and TRBJ1-6, is DGGITQSPKYLFRKEGQNVTLSCEQNLNHDAMYWYRQDPGQGLRLIYYSQIVNDFQKGDIAEGYSVSREKKESFPLTVTSAQKNPTAFYLCASKLQGELSPLHFGNGTRLTVT.

This chain connects TRBV27 to TRBJ2-7, with D tentatively TRBD1 or TRBD2 (8 bases each). This CDR3 contains 17 residues. CDR1 is MNHEY, CDR2 SMNVEV, per germline (reference sequence). Trimming stripped 6 bases from V and 6 bases from J, with 27 bases between. The CDR3 bases are TGTGCCAGCAGATCAAAACTAAGCGGGAGAGGACAGGGCGAGCAGTACTTC. This codes for CASRSKLSGRGQGEQYF.

CDR3 sequence reads: CASSQVIRGRDWTQYF. The CDR3, as DNA: TGCGCCAGCAGCCAAGTTATCCGGGGGCGGGATTGGACCCAGTACTTC. The V call is TRBV4-1, the J call TRBJ2-5; perhaps D is TRBD1 or TRBD2 (6 bases each). The CDR3 loop spans 16 amino acids. CDR1 MGHRA and CDR2 YSYEKL come from the germline V gene. V lost 1 base to trimming and J lost 7 bases, with 19 bases between them.

The chain joins TRBV30 to TRBJ2-2, with 10 bases matching TRBD1. The trim removed 0 bases at V and 5 bases at J, leaving 27 bases unmatched. Germline CDR1 is GTSNPN and CDR2 is SVGIG (reference sequence). The CDR3 consists of 23 residues. DNA for the CDR3: TGTGCCTGGAGTGTACTTTTCTCTCGTTTACGGGACAGGGGTCCCTCGGGGACCGGGGAGCTGTTTTTT. As protein: CAWSVLFSRLRDRGPSGTGELFF. The full variable domain, with the rest looked up from reference TRBV30 and TRBJ2-2, is SQTIHQWPATLVQPVGSPLSLECTVEGTSNPNLYWYRQAAGRGLQLLFYSVGIGQISSEVPQNLSASRPQDRQFILSSKKLLLSDSGFYLCAWSVLFSRLRDRGPSGTGELFFGEGSRLTVL.

The CDR3 region is CASGGHYSNQPQHF. The CDR3 coding sequence is TGTGCCAGCGGTGGACATTATAGCAATCAGCCCCAGCATTTT. This chain connects TRBV6-6 to TRBJ1-5; the D gene is possibly TRBD1 (5 bases). The ends were cut back, 8 bases at V and 0 bases at J, with 11 bases in the middle. This CDR3 contains 14 residues. CDR1 and CDR2 from the germline V gene are MNHNY and SVGAGI (reference sequence).

For the CDR3, the DNA is TGTGCCAGTAGTGACGCTGACACAACTAACTATGGCTACACCTTC. This gives the protein CASSDADTTNYGYTF. V is TRBV19 and J is TRBJ1-2; no clear D. The CDR3 sequence is 15 residues long. V lost 5 bases and J lost 0, with 13 bases in between. Germline V gene data show CDR1 as LNHDA and CDR2 as SQIVND (reference sequence).

The genes are TRBV21-1 and TRBJ1-1. TRBV21-1 is recorded as a pseudogene. This CDR3 is built from 15 residues. For the CDR3, the DNA is TGTGCCAGCAGCAATAGCCCACTGGCGAACACTGAAGCTTTCTTT. Its protein product is CASSNSPLANTEAFF.

The V and J genes are TRBV6-1 and TRBJ1-6; D might be TRBD1 (5 bases). With 0 bases removed from V and 6 bases from J, the gap between germline ends came to 6 bases. CDR1 is MNHNS and CDR2 is SASEGT in the germline V gene. This CDR3 comprises 14 residues. The CDR3 sequence is CASSEADSNSPLHF. The CDR3 DNA is TGTGCCAGCAGTGAAGCCGACAGTAATTCACCCCTCCACTTT.

The CDR3 sequence is CASSFGTGVADTQYF. The CDR3 nucleotides read TGCGCCAGCAGCTTCGGGACAGGGGTGGCAGATACGCAGTATTTT. The V gene is TRBV5-1, the J gene TRBJ2-3, with 10 bases that match TRBD1. V dropped 2 bases and J dropped 4; count of bases not matched to a gene: 4. The germline CDR1 and CDR2 sequences are SGHRS and YFSETQ. There are 15 residues in the CDR3.

The rearrangement joins TRBV13 to TRBJ2-1, with 12 bases that match TRBD2. The CDR3 totals 15 residues. Trimming cost V 4 bases and J 4 bases; bases outside gene matches: 2. CDR1 and CDR2 from the germline V gene are PRHDT and FYEKMQ (reference sequence). For the CDR3, the DNA is TGTGCCAGCAGCTCCGGGACTAGCGGGTACAATGAGCAGTTCTTC. Translated: CASSSGTSGYNEQFF.

Sample share makes this clone large. Other DNA sequences of this sample code for an identical CDR3. The chain combines TRBV3-1 (or the pseudogene TRBV3-2) with TRBJ2-1; D not resolved. V lost 8 bases to trimming and J lost 1 base, with 9 bases between them. Germline V gene data show CDR1 as LGHDT and CDR2 as YNNKEL (reference sequence). This CDR3 comprises 13 residues. The CDR3 DNA reads TGTGCCAGCCGTGGATTGTCCTACAATGAGCAGTTCTTC. This codes for CASRGLSYNEQFF.

V gene TRBV20-1 combines with J gene TRBJ1-2, with D unresolved. Trimming removed 3 bases from V and 8 bases from J, with 7 bases in between. Germline V CDR1 and CDR2: DFQATT, SNEGSKA (reference sequence). CDR3 length: 10 residues. CDR3 sequence: CSASGEGYTF. CDR3 sequence (DNA): TGCAGTGCTAGTGGGGAGGGCTACACCTTC.

The chain has TRBV7-9 and TRBJ1-1; D remains unclear. The CDR3 loop spans 16 amino acids. Trimming left V 1 base short and J 6 bases short, with 18 bases between. The germline gives CDR1 SEHNR, CDR2 FQNEAQ (reference sequence). CDR3 in amino acids: CASSLVEGSGSAEAFF. The CDR3 DNA follows: TGTGCCAGCAGCTTAGTCGAAGGGTCGGGAAGCGCTGAAGCTTTCTTT.